This T cell receptor beta chain was sequenced for a study of early T cells in non-severe SARS-CoV-2 infection. About the study: Unpaired chains resulted from sequencing bulk RNA of unsorted whole blood. Study results and limitations: Anti-spike CD8 specificities were favored by VDJdb matching, whose results missed private and CD4 specificities.

The CDR3 contains 14 residues. Germline V gene data show CDR1 as SGHTA and CDR2 as FQGTGA. Trimming pared 2 bases from V and 8 bases from J, leaving 15 bases between. Unique molecular identifiers were attached to individual cDNA molecules. TCRdb reprocessed the 5' RACE reads with MiXCR, giving one entry per CDR3 protein. The sample has some 50,000 distinct CDR3 sequences, 5% to 5.5% seen once. To note about this clonotype: Antigen unknown.

The starting material was whole blood, obtained at baseline. V and J are TRBV7-3 and TRBJ1-2, with D uncertain. This sequence was found in an adult who was a healthcare worker with PCR-confirmed SARS-CoV-2 infection or an uninfected control (not recorded which). The CDR3 DNA is TGTGCCAGCAGCTTACCGGGCCCGAAGCAGGGCTACACCTTC. Translated, it gives CASSLPGPKQGYTF.